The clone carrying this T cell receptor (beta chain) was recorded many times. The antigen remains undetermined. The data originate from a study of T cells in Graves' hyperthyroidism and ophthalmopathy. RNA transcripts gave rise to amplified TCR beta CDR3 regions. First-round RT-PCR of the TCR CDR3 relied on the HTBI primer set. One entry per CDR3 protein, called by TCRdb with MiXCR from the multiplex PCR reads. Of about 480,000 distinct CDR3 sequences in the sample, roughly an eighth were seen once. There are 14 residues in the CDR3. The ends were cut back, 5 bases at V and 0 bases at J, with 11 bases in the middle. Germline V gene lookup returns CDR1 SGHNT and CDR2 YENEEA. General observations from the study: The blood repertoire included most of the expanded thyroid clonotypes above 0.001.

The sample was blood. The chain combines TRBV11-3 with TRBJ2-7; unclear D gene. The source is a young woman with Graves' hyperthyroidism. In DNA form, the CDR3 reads TGTGCCAGCAGCCCCACGAGGAACTCCTACGAGCAGTACTTC. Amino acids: CASSPTRNSYEQYF.